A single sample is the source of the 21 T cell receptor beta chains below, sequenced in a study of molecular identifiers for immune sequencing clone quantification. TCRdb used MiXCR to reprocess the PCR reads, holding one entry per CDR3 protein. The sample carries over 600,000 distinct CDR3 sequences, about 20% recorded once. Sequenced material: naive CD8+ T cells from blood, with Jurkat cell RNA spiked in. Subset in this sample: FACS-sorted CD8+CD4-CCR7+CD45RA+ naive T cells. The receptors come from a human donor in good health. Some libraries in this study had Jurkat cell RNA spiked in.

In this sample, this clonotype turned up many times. CDR3: CASSTLRQNTEAFF. In DNA, the CDR3 is TGTGCCAGCAGTACCCTGCGGCAGAACACTGAAGCTTTCTTT. The rearrangement links TRBV6-6 to TRBJ1-1; D is undetermined. Trimming shortened V by 5 bases and J by 1 base, and 11 bases separated the two germline ends. The CDR3 is 14 residues long. Germline V CDR1 and CDR2: MNHNY, SVGAGI (reference sequence).

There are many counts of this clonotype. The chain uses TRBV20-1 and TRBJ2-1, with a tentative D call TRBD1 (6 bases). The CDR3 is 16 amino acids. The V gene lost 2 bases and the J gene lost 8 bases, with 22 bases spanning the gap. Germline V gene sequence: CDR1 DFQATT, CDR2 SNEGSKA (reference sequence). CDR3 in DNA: TGCAGTGCTAGAAGAGGGGGAACCCCGCTTCCCGATGAGCAGTTCTTC. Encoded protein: CSARRGGTPLPDEQFF.

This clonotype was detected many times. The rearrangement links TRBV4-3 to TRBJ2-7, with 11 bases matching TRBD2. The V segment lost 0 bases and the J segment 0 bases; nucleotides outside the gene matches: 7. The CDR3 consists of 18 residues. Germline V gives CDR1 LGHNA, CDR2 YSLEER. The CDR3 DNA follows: TGCGCCAGCAGCCAAGAGGCTAGCGGGAGGCTAAGCTCCTACGAGCAGTACTTC. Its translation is CASSQEASGRLSSYEQYF.

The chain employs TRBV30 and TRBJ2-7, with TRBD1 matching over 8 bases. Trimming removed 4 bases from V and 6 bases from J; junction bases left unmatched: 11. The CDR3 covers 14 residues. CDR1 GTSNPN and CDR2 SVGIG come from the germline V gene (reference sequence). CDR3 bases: TGTGCCTGGAACCGTCAATCAGGGGGCCCCGAGCAGTACTTC. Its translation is CAWNRQSGGPEQYF.

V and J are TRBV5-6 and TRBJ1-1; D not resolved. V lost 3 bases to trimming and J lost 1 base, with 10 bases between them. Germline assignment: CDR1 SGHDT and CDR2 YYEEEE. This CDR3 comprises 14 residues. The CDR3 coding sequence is TGTGCCAGCAGCTACAGTCTGTCGAACACTGAAGCTTTCTTT. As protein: CASSYSLSNTEAFF.

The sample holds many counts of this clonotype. CDR3 DNA sequence: TGCGCCAGCAGCTCGACTACAGGGATCAACGAGCAGTACTTC. This sequence encodes CASSSTTGINEQYF. This chain uses TRBV5-1 with TRBJ2-7, with D perhaps matching TRBD1 (6 bases). The CDR3 is 14 residues long. The V and J ends lost 3 bases and 5 bases respectively, with 15 bases between them. The germline CDR1 and CDR2 sequences are SGHRS and YFSETQ. The full variable domain, completed using reference TRBV5-1 and TRBJ2-7, is KAGVTQTPRYLIKTRGQQVTLSCSPISGHRSVSWYQQTPGQGLQFLFEYFSETQRNKGNFPGRFSGRQFSNSRSEMNVSTLELGDSALYLCASSSTTGINEQYFGPGTRLTVT.

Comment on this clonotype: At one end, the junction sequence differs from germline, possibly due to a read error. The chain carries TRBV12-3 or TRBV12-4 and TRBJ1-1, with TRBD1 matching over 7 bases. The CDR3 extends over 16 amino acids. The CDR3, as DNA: TGTGCCAGCAGTTCCGGGACAGCGACCGGGAACACTGAGGCTTTCTTT. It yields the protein CASSSGTATGNTEAFF.

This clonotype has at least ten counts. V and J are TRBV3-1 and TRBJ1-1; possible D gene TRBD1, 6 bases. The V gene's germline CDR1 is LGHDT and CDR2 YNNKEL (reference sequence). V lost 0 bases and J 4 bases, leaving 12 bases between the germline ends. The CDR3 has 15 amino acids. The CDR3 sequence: CASSQDEGVFTEAFF. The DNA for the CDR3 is TGTGCCAGCAGCCAAGATGAGGGGGTCTTCACTGAAGCTTTCTTT.

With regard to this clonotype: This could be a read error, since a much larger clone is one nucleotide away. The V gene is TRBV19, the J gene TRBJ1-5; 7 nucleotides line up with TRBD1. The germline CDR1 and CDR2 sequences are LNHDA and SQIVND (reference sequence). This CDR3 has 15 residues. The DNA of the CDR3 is TGTGCCAGTAGTATGACAGGGAATAGCAATCAGTCCCAGCATTTT. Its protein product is CASSMTGNSNQSQHF.

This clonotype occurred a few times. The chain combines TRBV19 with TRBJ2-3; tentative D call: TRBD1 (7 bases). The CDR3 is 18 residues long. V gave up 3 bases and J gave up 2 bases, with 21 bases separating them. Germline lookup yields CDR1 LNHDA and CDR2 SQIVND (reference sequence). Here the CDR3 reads CASSMGTRQGLFTDTQYF. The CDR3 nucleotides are TGTGCCAGTAGTATGGGGACTCGACAGGGACTCTTCACAGATACGCAGTATTTT.

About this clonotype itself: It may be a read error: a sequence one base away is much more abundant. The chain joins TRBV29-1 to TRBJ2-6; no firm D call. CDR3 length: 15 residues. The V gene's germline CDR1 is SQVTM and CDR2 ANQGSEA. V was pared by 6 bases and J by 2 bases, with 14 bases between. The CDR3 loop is CSVVPVGAGANVLTF. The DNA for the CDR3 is TGCAGCGTCGTCCCGGTGGGCGCTGGGGCCAACGTCCTGACTTTC.

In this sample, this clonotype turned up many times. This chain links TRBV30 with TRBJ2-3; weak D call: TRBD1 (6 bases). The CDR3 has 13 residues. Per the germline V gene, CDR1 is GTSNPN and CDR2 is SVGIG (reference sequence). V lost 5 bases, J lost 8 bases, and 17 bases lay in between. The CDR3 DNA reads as TGTGCCTGGGTCGAGCAGGGGTTTGGTACGCAGTATTTT. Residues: CAWVEQGFGTQYF.

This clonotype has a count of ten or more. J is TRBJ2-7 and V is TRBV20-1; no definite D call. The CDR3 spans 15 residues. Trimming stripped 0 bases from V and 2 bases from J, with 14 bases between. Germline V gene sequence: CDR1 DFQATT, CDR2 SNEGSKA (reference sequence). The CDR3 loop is CSAREGKGFAYEQYF. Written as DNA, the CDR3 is TGCAGTGCTAGAGAAGGCAAAGGCTTCGCCTACGAGCAGTACTTC.

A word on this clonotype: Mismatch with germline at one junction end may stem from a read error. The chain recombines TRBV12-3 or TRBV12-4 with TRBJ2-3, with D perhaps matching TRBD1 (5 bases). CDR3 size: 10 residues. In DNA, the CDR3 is TGTGCCAGCAGTCCGACAGCACAAGATTTT. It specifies CASSPTAQDF.

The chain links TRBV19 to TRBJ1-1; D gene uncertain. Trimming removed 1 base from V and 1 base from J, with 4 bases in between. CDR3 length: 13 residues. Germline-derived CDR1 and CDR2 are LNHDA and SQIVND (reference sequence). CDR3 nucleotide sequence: TGTGCCAGTAGTATAGCTAAGAACACTGAAGCTTTCTTT. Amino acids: CASSIAKNTEAFF.

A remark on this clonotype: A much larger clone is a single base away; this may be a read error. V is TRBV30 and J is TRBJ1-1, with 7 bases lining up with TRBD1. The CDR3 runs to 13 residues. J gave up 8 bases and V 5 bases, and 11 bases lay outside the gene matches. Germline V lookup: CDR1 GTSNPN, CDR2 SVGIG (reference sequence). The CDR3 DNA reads TGTGCCTGGGCAGGGGGAGACTTTTTGGAAGCTTTCTTT. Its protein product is CAWAGGDFLEAFF.

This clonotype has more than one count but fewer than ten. As DNA, the CDR3 is TGTGCCAGCAGTCAGGGGGGGTTTTCTGGCTACGAGCAGTACTTC. This codes for CASSQGGFSGYEQYF. The chain links TRBV6-2 or TRBV6-3 to TRBJ2-7; D might be TRBD1 or TRBD2, each matching 7 bases. The V end lost 5 bases, the J end lost 3 bases, and 17 bases lay between the germline ends. Germline CDR1 is MNHEY and CDR2 is SVGEGT. The CDR3 is 15 amino acids.

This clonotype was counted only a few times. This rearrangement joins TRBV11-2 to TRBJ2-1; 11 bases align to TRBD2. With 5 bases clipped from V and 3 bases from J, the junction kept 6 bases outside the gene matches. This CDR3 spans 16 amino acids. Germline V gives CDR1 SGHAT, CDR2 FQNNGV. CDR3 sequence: CASSPLAGGIYNEQFF. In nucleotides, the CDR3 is TGTGCCAGCAGCCCCCTAGCGGGAGGAATCTACAATGAGCAGTTCTTC.

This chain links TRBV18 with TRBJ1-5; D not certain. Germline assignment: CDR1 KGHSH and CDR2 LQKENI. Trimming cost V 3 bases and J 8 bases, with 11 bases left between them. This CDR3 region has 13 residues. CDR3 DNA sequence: TGTGCCAGCTCACCCCAGGAGTATGAGCCCCAGCATTTT. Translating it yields CASSPQEYEPQHF. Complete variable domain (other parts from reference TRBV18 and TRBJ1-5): NAGVMQNPRHLVRRRGQEARLRCSPMKGHSHVYWYRQLPEEGLKFMVYLQKENIIDESGMPKERFSAEFPKEGPSILRIQQVVRGDSAAYFCASSPQEYEPQHFGDGTRLSIL.

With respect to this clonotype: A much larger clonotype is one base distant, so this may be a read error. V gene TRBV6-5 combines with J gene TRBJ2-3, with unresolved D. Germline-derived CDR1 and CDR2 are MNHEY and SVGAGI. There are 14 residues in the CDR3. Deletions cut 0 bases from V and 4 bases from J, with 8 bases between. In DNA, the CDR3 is TGTGCCAGCAGTTACTCGTACGGCGCAGATACGCAGTATTTT. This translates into CASSYSYGADTQYF.

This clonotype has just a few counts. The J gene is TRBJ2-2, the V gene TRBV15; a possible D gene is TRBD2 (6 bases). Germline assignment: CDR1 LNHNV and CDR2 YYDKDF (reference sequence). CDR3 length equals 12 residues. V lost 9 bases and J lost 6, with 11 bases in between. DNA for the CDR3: TGTGCCACGCGGTCGGGGGCCGGGGAGCTGTTTTTT. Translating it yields CATRSGAGELFF. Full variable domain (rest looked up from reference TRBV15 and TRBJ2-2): DAMVIQNPRYQVTQFGKPVTLSCSQTLNHNVMYWYQQKSSQAPKLLFHYYDKDFNNEADTPDNFQSRRPNTSFCFLDIRSPGLGDTAMYLCATRSGAGELFFGEGSRLTVL.